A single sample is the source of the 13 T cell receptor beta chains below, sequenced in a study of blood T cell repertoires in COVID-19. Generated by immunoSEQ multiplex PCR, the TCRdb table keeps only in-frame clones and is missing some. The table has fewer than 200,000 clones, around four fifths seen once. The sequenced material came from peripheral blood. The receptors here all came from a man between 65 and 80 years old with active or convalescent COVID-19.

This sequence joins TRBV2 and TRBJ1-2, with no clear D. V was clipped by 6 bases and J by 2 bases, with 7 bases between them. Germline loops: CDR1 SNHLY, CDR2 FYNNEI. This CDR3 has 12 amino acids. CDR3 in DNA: TGTGCCAGCAGGGGCTGGAACTATGGCTACACCTTC. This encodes CASRGWNYGYTF.

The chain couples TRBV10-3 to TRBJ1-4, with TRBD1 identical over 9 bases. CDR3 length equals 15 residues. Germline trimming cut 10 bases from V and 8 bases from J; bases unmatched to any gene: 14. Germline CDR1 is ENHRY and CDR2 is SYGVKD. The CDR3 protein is CATQPQGAGSEKLFF. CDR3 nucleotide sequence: TGTGCCACTCAACCACAGGGGGCGGGATCGGAAAAACTGTTTTTT.

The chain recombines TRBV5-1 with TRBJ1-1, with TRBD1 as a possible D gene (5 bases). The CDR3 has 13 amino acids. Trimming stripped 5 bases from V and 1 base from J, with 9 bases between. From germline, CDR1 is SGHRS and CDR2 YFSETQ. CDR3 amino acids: CASSLTGNTEAFF. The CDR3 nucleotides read TGCGCCAGCAGTCTTACAGGGAACACTGAAGCTTTCTTT.

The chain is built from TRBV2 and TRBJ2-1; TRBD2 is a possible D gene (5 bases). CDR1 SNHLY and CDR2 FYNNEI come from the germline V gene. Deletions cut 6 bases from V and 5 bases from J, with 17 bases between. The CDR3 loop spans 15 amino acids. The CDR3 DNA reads TGTGCCAGCAGGAGGGATTTGGCTGGAGACAATGAGCAGTTCTTC. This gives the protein CASRRDLAGDNEQFF.

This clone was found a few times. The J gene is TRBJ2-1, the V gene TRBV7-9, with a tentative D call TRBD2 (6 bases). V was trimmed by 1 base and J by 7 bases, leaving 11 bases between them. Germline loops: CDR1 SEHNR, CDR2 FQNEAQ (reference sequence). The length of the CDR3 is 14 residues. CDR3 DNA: TGTGCCAGCAGCTTAGTGAGCGGGTTTAATGAGCAGTTCTTC. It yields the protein CASSLVSGFNEQFF.

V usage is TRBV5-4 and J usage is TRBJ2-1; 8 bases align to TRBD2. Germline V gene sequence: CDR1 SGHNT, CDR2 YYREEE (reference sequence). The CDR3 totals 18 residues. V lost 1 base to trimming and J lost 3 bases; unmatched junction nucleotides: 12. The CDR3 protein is CASSLQVGAGALYNEQFF. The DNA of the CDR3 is TGTGCCAGCAGCTTGCAAGTGGGAGCGGGAGCCCTCTACAATGAGCAGTTCTTC.

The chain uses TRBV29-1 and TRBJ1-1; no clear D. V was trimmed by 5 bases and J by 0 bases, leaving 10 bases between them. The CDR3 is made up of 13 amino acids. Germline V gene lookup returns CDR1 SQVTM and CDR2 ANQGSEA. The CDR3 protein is CSVREQVNTEAFF. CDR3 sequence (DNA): TGCAGCGTTAGGGAGCAGGTGAACACTGAAGCTTTCTTT.

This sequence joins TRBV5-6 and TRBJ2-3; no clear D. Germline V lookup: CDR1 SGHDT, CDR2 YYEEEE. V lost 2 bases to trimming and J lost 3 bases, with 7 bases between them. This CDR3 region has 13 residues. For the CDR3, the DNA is TGTGCCAGCAGCTTCTTACAGACAGATACGCAGTATTTT. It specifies CASSFLQTDTQYF.

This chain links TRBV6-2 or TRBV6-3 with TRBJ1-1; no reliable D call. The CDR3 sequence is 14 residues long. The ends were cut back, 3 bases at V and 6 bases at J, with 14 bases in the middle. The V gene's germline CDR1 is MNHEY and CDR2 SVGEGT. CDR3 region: CASSYGGAFSEAFF. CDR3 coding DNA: TGTGCCAGCAGTTATGGTGGAGCGTTCTCTGAAGCTTTCTTT.

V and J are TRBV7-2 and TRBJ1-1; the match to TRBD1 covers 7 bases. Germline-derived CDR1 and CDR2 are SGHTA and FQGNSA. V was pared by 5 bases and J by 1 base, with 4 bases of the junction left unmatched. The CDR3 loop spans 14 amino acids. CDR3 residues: CASSPYRGNTEAFF. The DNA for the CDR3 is TGTGCCAGCAGCCCATACAGGGGGAACACTGAAGCTTTCTTT.

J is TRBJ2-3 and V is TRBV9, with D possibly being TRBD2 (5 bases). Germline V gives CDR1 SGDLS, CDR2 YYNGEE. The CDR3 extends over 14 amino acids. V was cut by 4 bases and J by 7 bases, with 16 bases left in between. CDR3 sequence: CASSTRTGTNTQYF. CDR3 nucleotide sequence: TGTGCCAGCAGCACCCGGACGGGAACAAATACGCAGTATTTT.

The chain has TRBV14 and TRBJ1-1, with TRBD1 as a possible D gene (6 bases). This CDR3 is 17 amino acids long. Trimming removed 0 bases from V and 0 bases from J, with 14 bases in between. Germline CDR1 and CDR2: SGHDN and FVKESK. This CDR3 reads CASSQERRGKVNTEAFF. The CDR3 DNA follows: TGTGCCAGCAGCCAAGAAAGAAGGGGGAAAGTGAACACTGAAGCTTTCTTT. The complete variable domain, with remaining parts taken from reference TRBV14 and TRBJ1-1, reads EAGVTQFPSHSVIEKGQTVTLRCDPISGHDNLYWYRRVMGKEIKFLLHFVKESKQDESGMPNNRFLAERTGGTYSTLKVQPAELEDSGVYFCASSQERRGKVNTEAFFGQGTRLTVV.

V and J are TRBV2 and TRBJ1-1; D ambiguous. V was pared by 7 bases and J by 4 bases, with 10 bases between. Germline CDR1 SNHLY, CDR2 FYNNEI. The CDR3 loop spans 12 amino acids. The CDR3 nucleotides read TGTGCCAGCAAACAGCTAGCCACTGAAGCTTTCTTT. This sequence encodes CASKQLATEAFF. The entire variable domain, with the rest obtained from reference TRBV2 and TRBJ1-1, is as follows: EPEVTQTPSHQVTQMGQEVILRCVPISNHLYFYWYRQILGQKVEFLVSFYNNEISEKSEIFDDQFSVERPDGSNFTLKIRSTKLEDSAMYFCASKQLATEAFFGQGTRLTVV.